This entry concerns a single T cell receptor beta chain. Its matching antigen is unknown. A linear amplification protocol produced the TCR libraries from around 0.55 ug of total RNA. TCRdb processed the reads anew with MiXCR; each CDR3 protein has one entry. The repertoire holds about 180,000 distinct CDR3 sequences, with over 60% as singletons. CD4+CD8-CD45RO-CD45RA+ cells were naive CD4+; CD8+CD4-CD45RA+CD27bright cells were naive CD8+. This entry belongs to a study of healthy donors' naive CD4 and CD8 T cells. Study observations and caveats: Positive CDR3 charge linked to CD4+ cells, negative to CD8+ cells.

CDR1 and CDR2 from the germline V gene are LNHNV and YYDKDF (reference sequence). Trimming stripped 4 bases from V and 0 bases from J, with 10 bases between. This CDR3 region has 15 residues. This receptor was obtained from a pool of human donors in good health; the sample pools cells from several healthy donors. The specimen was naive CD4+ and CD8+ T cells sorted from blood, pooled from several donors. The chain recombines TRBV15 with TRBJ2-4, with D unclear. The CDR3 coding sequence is TGTGCCACCAGCACCGTCAAACTAGCCAAAAACATTCAGTACTTC. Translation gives CATSTVKLAKNIQYF.